This T cell receptor beta chain is drawn from a study of cytomegalovirus exposure and HLA in healthy donors. 13 Jbeta primers and 60 Vbeta primers were used for the PCR. Profiled with immunoSEQ multiplex PCR; TCRdb holds only in-frame clones, not every one. This sample has approximately 190,000 clones, with around 85% found just once. Trimming took 1 base from V and 6 from J, leaving 13 bases between them. The germline gives CDR1 SGHTA, CDR2 FQGNSA. The CDR3 has 16 residues. This clone showed up just a few times. This clonotype was sampled from a man in his forties or fifties in good health and CMV-seropositive. V usage is TRBV7-2 and J usage is TRBJ1-6; possibly TRBD1 for D (5 bases). Sequencing was performed on PBMCs. The CDR3 sequence: CASSLGSETVNSPLHF. CDR3 DNA sequence: TGTGCCAGCAGCTTAGGTTCGGAGACAGTTAATTCACCCCTCCACTTT. The complete variable domain, with remaining parts taken from reference TRBV7-2 and TRBJ1-6, reads GAGVSQSPSNKVTEKGKDVELRCDPISGHTALYWYRQSLGQGLEFLIYFQGNSAPDKSGLPSDRFSAERTGGSVSTLTIQRTQQEDSAVYLCASSLGSETVNSPLHFGNGTRLTVT.